This T cell receptor beta chain is drawn from a study of PD-L1 blockade in urothelial cancer. About the research overall: Analysis of blood occurred 3 weeks (second dose) and 6 weeks after treatment start. Counts from blood samples showed a median of roughly 140,000 T cells. Study conclusions and caveats: When pretreatment blood TCR clonality was below the median, it predicted better survival. For durable-benefit patients, tumor-associated blood clones expanded more at 3 weeks.

Specified time point: peripheral blood 6 weeks after treatment start. Method: immunoSEQ multiplex PCR; TCRdb's copy keeps in-frame clones and lacks some. The table records around 19,000 clones, around 81% of them present only once. Notes on this clone: Its antigen is not identified.

The CDR3 has 16 residues. Germline values: CDR1 LNHDA, CDR2 SQIVND (reference sequence). V lost 7 bases and J 7 bases, leaving 22 bases between the germline ends. The receptor was derived from a man in his fifties or sixties with urothelial cancer. Here the sequenced sample was PBMCs, taken around atezolizumab (anti-PD-L1) treatment. The chain recombines TRBV19 with TRBJ1-4, with no clear D. CDR3 region: CASTPVGRGFGEKLFF. CDR3 sequence (DNA): TGTGCCAGTACCCCGGTTGGTAGAGGTTTTGGTGAAAAACTGTTTTTT.